Listed below are T cell receptor beta chains from one sample, sequenced in a study of control samples from healthy donors and cancer patients. The method was immunoSEQ multiplex PCR; TCRdb's version includes in-frame clones alone and lacks a portion of them. The sample has approximately 86,000 clones; about 89% are singletons. Sequencing used blood. The source of these receptors is a man aged 25-40 years in good health. Each CDR3 is given with its conserved first and last residue. D genes are given only for firm matches. Clone size is not always given. Where it is, it says once, few, many or a class for expanded clones.

d_gene: TRBD1; v_gene: TRBV9; j_gene: TRBJ1-4; abundance: .; CDR3nt: TGTGCCAGCACCCCCGGACAGGGGACAACTAATGAAAAACTGTTTTTT; CDR3aa: CASTPGQGTTNEKLFF
d_gene: TRBD1; v_gene: TRBV25-1; j_gene: TRBJ1-4; abundance: .; CDR3nt: TGTGCCAGCAGTGACGTACGAGGGACAGACGATGAAAAACTGTTTTTT; CDR3aa: CASSDVRGTDDEKLFF
d_gene: TRBD1; v_gene: TRBV4-1; j_gene: TRBJ2-1; abundance: .; CDR3nt: TGCGCCAGCAGCCCGAGGACAGGGTTCCTTAGCGAGCAGTTCTTC; CDR3aa: CASSPRTGFLSEQFF
d_gene: TRBD1; v_gene: TRBV6-5; j_gene: TRBJ1-5; abundance: .; CDR3nt: TGTGCCAGCAGTCCAGGGGGCGTTTGGCATTTT; CDR3aa: CASSPGGVWHF
d_gene: .; v_gene: TRBV3-1/TRBV3-2; j_gene: TRBJ2-7; abundance: .; CDR3nt: TGTGCCAGCAGCCCTGCACGGGTCCCCTACGAGCAGTACTTC; CDR3aa: CASSPARVPYEQYF
d_gene: .; v_gene: TRBV10-1; j_gene: TRBJ2-5; abundance: .; CDR3nt: TGCGCCAGCAGTGAGTCGTATCCGGGGACCCAGTACTTC; CDR3aa: CASSESYPGTQYF
d_gene: .; v_gene: TRBV7-2; j_gene: TRBJ2-4; abundance: once; CDR3nt: TGTGCCAGCAGCTTATGGGATAAAAAAAACATTCAGTACTTC; CDR3aa: CASSLWDKKNIQYF
d_gene: TRBD2; v_gene: TRBV6-5; j_gene: TRBJ2-1; abundance: .; CDR3nt: TGTGCCAGCACTATTACCGGGACTAGCCAAAATGAGCAGTTCTTC; CDR3aa: CASTITGTSQNEQFF
d_gene: TRBD1; v_gene: TRBV19; j_gene: TRBJ1-6; abundance: .; CDR3nt: TGTGCCAGTAGTATGGGACAGGGGGTCCCTCGCTCACCCCTCCACTTT; CDR3aa: CASSMGQGVPRSPLHF
d_gene: .; v_gene: TRBV14; j_gene: TRBJ2-2; abundance: .; CDR3nt: TGTGCCAGCAGCCGGGTCGGGGGGCAAACCGGGGAGCTGTTTTTT; CDR3aa: CASSRVGGQTGELFF
d_gene: .; v_gene: TRBV9; j_gene: TRBJ2-3; abundance: .; CDR3nt: TGTGCCAGCGGGCCGCGGGATACGCAGTATTTT; CDR3aa: CASGPRDTQYF
d_gene: .; v_gene: TRBV12-3/TRBV12-4; j_gene: TRBJ1-2; abundance: .; CDR3nt: TGTGCCAGCAGTTCCCCGGATAACTATGGCTACACCTTC; CDR3aa: CASSSPDNYGYTF
d_gene: .; v_gene: TRBV7-9; j_gene: TRBJ1-2; abundance: once; CDR3nt: TGTGCCAGCAGTCCACAGGGACCCTATGGCTACACCTTC; CDR3aa: CASSPQGPYGYTF
d_gene: TRBD1; v_gene: TRBV5-1; j_gene: TRBJ2-1; abundance: .; CDR3nt: TGCGCCAGCAGCCTAGGACAGGGTTGGGATGAGCAGTTCTTC; CDR3aa: CASSLGQGWDEQFF
d_gene: .; v_gene: TRBV4-2; j_gene: TRBJ2-3; abundance: .; CDR3nt: TGTGCCAGCAGCCAAGAGAGGAGCGGCCCTAGGGGGGATACGCAGTATTTT; CDR3aa: CASSQERSGPRGDTQYF
d_gene: TRBD1; v_gene: TRBV7-2; j_gene: TRBJ1-1; abundance: .; CDR3nt: TGTGCCAGCAGCCCGTACAGGGGGCGAGGCACTGAAGCTTTCTTT; CDR3aa: CASSPYRGRGTEAFF
d_gene: .; v_gene: TRBV18; j_gene: TRBJ2-3; abundance: .; CDR3nt: TGTGCCAGCAGTCTAGCGACAGATACGCAGTATTTT; CDR3aa: CASSLATDTQYF
d_gene: .; v_gene: TRBV12-3/TRBV12-4; j_gene: TRBJ2-7; abundance: .; CDR3nt: TGTGCCAGCAGTTTGGACAGATCCGAGCAGTACTTC; CDR3aa: CASSLDRSEQYF
d_gene: .; v_gene: TRBV5-1; j_gene: TRBJ1-2; abundance: once; CDR3nt: TGCGCCAGCAGCTTGCCGACAGGATCTCCGCATGGCTACACCTTC; CDR3aa: CASSLPTGSPHGYTF
d_gene: .; v_gene: TRBV27; j_gene: TRBJ2-1; abundance: .; CDR3nt: TGTGCCAGCAGTTTACGGCGGCCGGATTACAATGAGCAGTTCTTC; CDR3aa: CASSLRRPDYNEQFF
d_gene: .; v_gene: TRBV21-1; j_gene: TRBJ1-4; abundance: .; CDR3nt: TGTGCCAGCAGCAAAGGGGAGGGTTCTAATGAAAAACTGTTTTTT; CDR3aa: CASSKGEGSNEKLFF
d_gene: .; v_gene: TRBV10-3; j_gene: TRBJ1-3; abundance: .; CDR3nt: TGTGCCATCACCCACTCTGGAAACACCATATATTTT; CDR3aa: CAITHSGNTIYF
d_gene: .; v_gene: TRBV5-8; j_gene: TRBJ2-6; abundance: .; CDR3nt: TGTGCCAGCAGCTTGATTAATCGGGCCAACGTCCTGACTTTC; CDR3aa: CASSLINRANVLTF
d_gene: .; v_gene: TRBV30; j_gene: TRBJ2-5; abundance: .; CDR3nt: TGTGCCTGGAGTGCTGATCAAGAGACCCAGTACTTC; CDR3aa: CAWSADQETQYF
d_gene: .; v_gene: TRBV5-6; j_gene: TRBJ1-2; abundance: .; CDR3nt: TGTGCCAGCAGCCCACTTGGGGGGTACTATGGCTACACCTTC; CDR3aa: CASSPLGGYYGYTF
d_gene: TRBD1; v_gene: TRBV2; j_gene: TRBJ1-6; abundance: .; CDR3nt: TGTGCCAGCAAGGGACAGGCCCCGTATAATTCACCCCTCCACTTT; CDR3aa: CASKGQAPYNSPLHF
d_gene: TRBD1; v_gene: TRBV6-2/TRBV6-3; j_gene: TRBJ2-7; abundance: .; CDR3nt: TGTGCCAGCAGTTACGTACAAGGGACAGTCGAGCAGTACTTC; CDR3aa: CASSYVQGTVEQYF
d_gene: TRBD2; v_gene: TRBV30; j_gene: TRBJ2-5; abundance: once; CDR3nt: TGTGCCTGGAGGTGGGGGGGGGAGACCCAGTACTTC; CDR3aa: CAWRWGGETQYF
d_gene: .; v_gene: TRBV30; j_gene: TRBJ1-6; abundance: .; CDR3nt: TGTGCCTGGAGTGTATTTCCCTCACCCCTCCACTTT; CDR3aa: CAWSVFPSPLHF
d_gene: .; v_gene: TRBV18; j_gene: TRBJ2-5; abundance: .; CDR3nt: TGTGCCAGCTCACCCCGGACAGACCAAGAGACCCAGTACTTC; CDR3aa: CASSPRTDQETQYF
d_gene: .; v_gene: TRBV7-2; j_gene: TRBJ2-1; abundance: .; CDR3nt: TGTGCCAGCAGCTGGCGGGGATCCAATGAGCAGTTCTTC; CDR3aa: CASSWRGSNEQFF
d_gene: .; v_gene: TRBV19; j_gene: TRBJ1-2; abundance: .; CDR3nt: TGTGCCAGTAGTATCCCCGGCCGGGACTATGGCTACACCTTC; CDR3aa: CASSIPGRDYGYTF
d_gene: TRBD1; v_gene: TRBV19; j_gene: TRBJ1-6; abundance: .; CDR3nt: TGTGCCAGTCGACAGGGAGGGACTTATAATTCACCCCTCCACTTT; CDR3aa: CASRQGGTYNSPLHF
d_gene: TRBD1; v_gene: TRBV19; j_gene: TRBJ2-3; abundance: .; CDR3nt: TGTGCCAGTAGTATCGGGACAGGGGGCGCCAAACCTCAGTATTTT; CDR3aa: CASSIGTGGAKPQYF
d_gene: TRBD1; v_gene: TRBV7-2; j_gene: TRBJ2-2; abundance: .; CDR3nt: TGTGCCAGCAGCTTAGGAGGACAGGGGGCGGGCGGGGAGCTGTTTTTT; CDR3aa: CASSLGGQGAGGELFF
d_gene: TRBD1; v_gene: TRBV30; j_gene: TRBJ2-5; abundance: .; CDR3nt: TGTGCCTGGGCCCCCGGACAGGGAAGAGAGACCCAGTACTTC; CDR3aa: CAWAPGQGRETQYF
d_gene: .; v_gene: TRBV21-1; j_gene: TRBJ1-3; abundance: .; CDR3nt: TGTGCCAGCAGCAAAGCGGCGGGGGGTAGCTCTCACACCATATATTTT; CDR3aa: CASSKAAGGSSHTIYF
d_gene: TRBD1; v_gene: TRBV2; j_gene: TRBJ2-7; abundance: .; CDR3nt: TGTGCCACCAGACGTGGGGACAGTCCCTACGAGCAGTACTTC; CDR3aa: CATRRGDSPYEQYF
d_gene: .; v_gene: TRBV27; j_gene: TRBJ1-2; abundance: .; CDR3nt: TGTGCCAGCAGTTTATTGGAGGGGGGGTACTATGGCTACACCTTC; CDR3aa: CASSLLEGGYYGYTF
d_gene: .; v_gene: TRBV7-9; j_gene: TRBJ2-5; abundance: .; CDR3nt: TGTGCCAGCAGCTTACTAGCCCTTTCCCAAGAGACCCAGTACTTC; CDR3aa: CASSLLALSQETQYF
d_gene: TRBD1; v_gene: TRBV2; j_gene: TRBJ1-1; abundance: .; CDR3nt: TGTGCCAGCAGTGAAAGGCAGGGGGCTAACACTGAAGCTTTCTTT; CDR3aa: CASSERQGANTEAFF
d_gene: .; v_gene: TRBV5-1; j_gene: TRBJ1-6; abundance: .; CDR3nt: TGCGCCAGCAGCCCGAGCGGGGGCCCTAATTCACCCCTCCACTTT; CDR3aa: CASSPSGGPNSPLHF
d_gene: .; v_gene: TRBV29-1; j_gene: TRBJ2-3; abundance: .; CDR3nt: TGCAGCGTTGAAGATTTCGGTCGGGACACAGATACGCAGTATTTT; CDR3aa: CSVEDFGRDTDTQYF
d_gene: TRBD1; v_gene: TRBV30; j_gene: TRBJ2-4; abundance: .; CDR3nt: TGTGCCTGGAGTGTACAGGGGCTAGCCAAAAACATTCAGTACTTC; CDR3aa: CAWSVQGLAKNIQYF
d_gene: .; v_gene: TRBV5-8; j_gene: TRBJ2-3; abundance: .; CDR3nt: TGTGCCAGCAGCTCGTGGACAGATACGCAGTATTTT; CDR3aa: CASSSWTDTQYF
d_gene: TRBD1; v_gene: TRBV27; j_gene: TRBJ1-5; abundance: .; CDR3nt: TGTGCCAGCAGTTCTAACAGGGGGCTCGATTGGCCCCAGCATTTT; CDR3aa: CASSSNRGLDWPQHF
d_gene: TRBD2; v_gene: TRBV5-1; j_gene: TRBJ2-5; abundance: .; CDR3nt: TGCGCCAGCAGCTCGACTAGCGGGGAAGAGACCCAGTACTTC; CDR3aa: CASSSTSGEETQYF
d_gene: .; v_gene: TRBV5-1; j_gene: TRBJ1-6; abundance: .; CDR3nt: TGCGCCAGCAGCTTGGCTTTGAGCTCCTATAATTCACCCCTCCACTTT; CDR3aa: CASSLALSSYNSPLHF
d_gene: .; v_gene: TRBV2; j_gene: TRBJ2-7; abundance: .; CDR3nt: TGTGCCAGCAGTGAAGAGGAGTACGAGCAGTACTTC; CDR3aa: CASSEEEYEQYF
d_gene: .; v_gene: TRBV19; j_gene: TRBJ1-6; abundance: .; CDR3nt: TGTGCCAGTAGTATAATAGGGAGCTCCTATAATTCACCCCTCCACTTT; CDR3aa: CASSIIGSSYNSPLHF